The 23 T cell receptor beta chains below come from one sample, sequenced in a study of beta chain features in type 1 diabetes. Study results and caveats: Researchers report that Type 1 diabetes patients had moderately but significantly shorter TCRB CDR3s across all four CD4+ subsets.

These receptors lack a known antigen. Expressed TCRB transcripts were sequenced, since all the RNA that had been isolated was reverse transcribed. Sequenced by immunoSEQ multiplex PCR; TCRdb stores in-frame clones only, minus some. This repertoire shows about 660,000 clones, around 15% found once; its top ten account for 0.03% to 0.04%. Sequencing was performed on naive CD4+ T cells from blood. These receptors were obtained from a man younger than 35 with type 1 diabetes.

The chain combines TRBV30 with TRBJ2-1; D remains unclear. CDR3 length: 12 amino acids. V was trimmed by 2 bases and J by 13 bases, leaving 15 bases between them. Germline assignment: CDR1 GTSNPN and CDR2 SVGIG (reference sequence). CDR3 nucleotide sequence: TGTGCCTGGAGTCCTTCATCTTTAGCCCAGTTCTTC. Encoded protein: CAWSPSSLAQFF.

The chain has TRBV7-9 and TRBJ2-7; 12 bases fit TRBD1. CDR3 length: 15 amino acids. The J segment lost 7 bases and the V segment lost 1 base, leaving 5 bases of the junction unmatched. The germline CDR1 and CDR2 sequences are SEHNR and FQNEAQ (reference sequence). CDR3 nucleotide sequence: TGTGCCAGCAGCTTAGGGGGACAGGGGGCGTCGGAGCAGTACTTC. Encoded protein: CASSLGGQGASEQYF. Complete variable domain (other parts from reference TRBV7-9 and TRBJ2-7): DTGVSQNPRHKITKRGQNVTFRCDPISEHNRLYWYRQTLGQGPEFLTYFQNEAQLEKSRLLSDRFSAERPKGSFSTLEIQRTEQGDSAMYLCASSLGGQGASEQYFGPGTRLTVT.

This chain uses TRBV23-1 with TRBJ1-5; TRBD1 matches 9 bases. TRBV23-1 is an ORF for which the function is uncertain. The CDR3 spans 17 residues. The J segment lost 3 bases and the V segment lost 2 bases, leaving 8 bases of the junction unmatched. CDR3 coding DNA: TGCGCCAGCAGTCAAAGGGACAGGGAGTGGGACAATCAGCCCCAGCATTTT. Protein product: CASSQRDREWDNQPQHF.

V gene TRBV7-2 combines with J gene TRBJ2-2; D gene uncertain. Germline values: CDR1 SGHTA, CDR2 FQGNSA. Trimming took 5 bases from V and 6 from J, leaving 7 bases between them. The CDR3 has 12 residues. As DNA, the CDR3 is TGTGCCAGCAGCGATGGAGCCGGGGAGCTGTTTTTT. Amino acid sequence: CASSDGAGELFF.

CDR3 in amino acids: CASSSPTGGEYGYTF. CDR3 DNA: TGTGCCAGCAGCTCTCCAACGGGGGGGGAATATGGCTACACCTTC. The chain employs TRBV7-9 and TRBJ1-2; D possibly corresponds to TRBD1 (5 bases). CDR3 size: 15 residues. Trimming shortened V by 4 bases and J by 5 bases, and 17 bases separated the two germline ends. Germline CDR1 and CDR2: SEHNR and FQNEAQ (reference sequence).

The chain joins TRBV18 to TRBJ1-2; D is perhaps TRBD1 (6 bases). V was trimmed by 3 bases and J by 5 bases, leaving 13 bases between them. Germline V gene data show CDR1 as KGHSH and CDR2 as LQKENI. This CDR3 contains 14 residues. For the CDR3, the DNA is TGTGCCAGCTCACCTGTCGGGACAAGTTATGGCTACACCTTC. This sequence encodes CASSPVGTSYGYTF.

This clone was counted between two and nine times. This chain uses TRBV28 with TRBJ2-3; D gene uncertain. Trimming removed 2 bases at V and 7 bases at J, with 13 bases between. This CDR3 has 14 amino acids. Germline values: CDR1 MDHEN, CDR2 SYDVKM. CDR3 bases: TGTGCCAGCAGTTTAACAGCGTCGCGAAATACGCAGTATTTT. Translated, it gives CASSLTASRNTQYF. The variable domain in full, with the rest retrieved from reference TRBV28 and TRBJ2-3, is DVKVTQSSRYLVKRTGEKVFLECVQDMDHENMFWYRQDPGLGLRLIYFSYDVKMKEKGDIPEGYSVSREKKERFSLILESASTNQTSMYLCASSLTASRNTQYFGPGTRLTVL.

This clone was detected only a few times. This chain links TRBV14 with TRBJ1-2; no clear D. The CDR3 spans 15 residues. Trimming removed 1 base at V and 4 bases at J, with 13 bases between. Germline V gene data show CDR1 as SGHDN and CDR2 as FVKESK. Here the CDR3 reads CASSQAAGWVYGYTF. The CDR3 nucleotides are TGTGCCAGCAGCCAAGCCGCGGGGTGGGTCTATGGCTACACCTTC.

The CDR3 loop is CASSLGQGSETQYF. CDR3 DNA sequence: TGTGCCAGCAGCCTGGGACAGGGGAGTGAGACCCAGTACTTC. This chain joins TRBV7-2 and TRBJ2-5, with 10 nucleotides matching TRBD1. V shed 5 bases and J 5 bases; nucleotides not matched to a gene: 5. Germline V gene data show CDR1 as SGHTA and CDR2 as FQGNSA. The CDR3 runs 14 residues.

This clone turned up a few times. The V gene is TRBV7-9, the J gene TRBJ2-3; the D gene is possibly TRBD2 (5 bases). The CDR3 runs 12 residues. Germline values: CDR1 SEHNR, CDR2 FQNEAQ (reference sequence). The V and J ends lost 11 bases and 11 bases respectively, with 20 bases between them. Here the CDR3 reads CAAGQEAVGQYF. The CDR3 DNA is TGTGCCGCCGGGCAGGAGGCTGTCGGGCAGTATTTT.

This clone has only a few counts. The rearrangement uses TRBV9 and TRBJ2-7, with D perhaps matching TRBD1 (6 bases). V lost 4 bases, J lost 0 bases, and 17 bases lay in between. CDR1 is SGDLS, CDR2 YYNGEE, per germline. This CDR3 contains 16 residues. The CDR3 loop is CASSPRWDTSSYEQYF. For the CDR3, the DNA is TGTGCCAGCAGCCCTCGCTGGGACACGAGCTCCTACGAGCAGTACTTC.

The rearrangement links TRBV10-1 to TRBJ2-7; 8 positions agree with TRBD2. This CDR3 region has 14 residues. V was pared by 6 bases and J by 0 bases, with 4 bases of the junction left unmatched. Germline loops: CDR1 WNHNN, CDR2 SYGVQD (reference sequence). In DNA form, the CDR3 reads TGCGCCAGCAGCCCCGGGACTAGCTCCTACGAGCAGTACTTC. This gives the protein CASSPGTSSYEQYF.

CDR3 residues: CSVVLAGRPEQYF. CDR3 nucleotides: TGCAGCGTTGTACTAGCGGGGAGGCCCGAGCAGTACTTC. The rearrangement uses TRBV29-1 and TRBJ2-7; 10 nucleotides agree with TRBD2. Germline V gene sequence: CDR1 SQVTM, CDR2 ANQGSEA. J lost 6 bases, V lost 4 bases, and 6 bases had no gene match. CDR3 length: 13 residues.

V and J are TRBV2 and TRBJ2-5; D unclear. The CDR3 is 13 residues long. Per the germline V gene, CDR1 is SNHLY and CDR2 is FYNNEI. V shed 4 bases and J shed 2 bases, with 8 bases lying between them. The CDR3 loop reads CASSGKGQETQYF. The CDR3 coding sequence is TGTGCCAGCAGTGGTAAGGGACAAGAGACCCAGTACTTC.

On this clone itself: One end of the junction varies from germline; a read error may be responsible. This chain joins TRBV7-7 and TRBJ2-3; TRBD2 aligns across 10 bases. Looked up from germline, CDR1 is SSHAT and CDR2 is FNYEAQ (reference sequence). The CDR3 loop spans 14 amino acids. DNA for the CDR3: TGTGCTAGCAGCTCCCTAGCGGGGGCGGATACGCAGTATTTT. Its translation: CASSSLAGADTQYF.

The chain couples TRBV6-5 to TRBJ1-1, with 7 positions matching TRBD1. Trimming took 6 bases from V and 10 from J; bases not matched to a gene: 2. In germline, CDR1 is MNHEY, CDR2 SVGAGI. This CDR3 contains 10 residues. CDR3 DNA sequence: TGTGCCAGCAGCCCAGGGGGAGCTTTCTTT. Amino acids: CASSPGGAFF.

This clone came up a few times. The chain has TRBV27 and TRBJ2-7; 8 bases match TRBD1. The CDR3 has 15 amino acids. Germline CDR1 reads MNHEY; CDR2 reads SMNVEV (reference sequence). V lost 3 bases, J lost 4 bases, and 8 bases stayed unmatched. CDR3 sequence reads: CASSLSRTGRYEQYF. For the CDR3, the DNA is TGTGCCAGCAGTTTGTCGAGGACAGGGAGATACGAGCAGTACTTC.

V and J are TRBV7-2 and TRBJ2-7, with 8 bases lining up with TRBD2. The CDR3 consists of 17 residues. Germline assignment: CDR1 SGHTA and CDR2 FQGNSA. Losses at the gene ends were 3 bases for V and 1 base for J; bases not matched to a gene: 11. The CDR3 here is CASSLPFPAGVSYEQYF. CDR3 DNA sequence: TGTGCCAGCAGCTTGCCCTTCCCAGCGGGAGTGTCCTACGAGCAGTACTTC.

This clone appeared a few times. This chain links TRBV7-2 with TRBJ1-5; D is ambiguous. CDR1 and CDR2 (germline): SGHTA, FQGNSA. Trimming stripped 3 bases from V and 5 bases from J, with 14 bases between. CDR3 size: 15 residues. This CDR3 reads CASSFEAGWDQPQHF. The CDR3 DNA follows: TGTGCCAGCAGCTTCGAGGCGGGCTGGGATCAGCCCCAGCATTTT.

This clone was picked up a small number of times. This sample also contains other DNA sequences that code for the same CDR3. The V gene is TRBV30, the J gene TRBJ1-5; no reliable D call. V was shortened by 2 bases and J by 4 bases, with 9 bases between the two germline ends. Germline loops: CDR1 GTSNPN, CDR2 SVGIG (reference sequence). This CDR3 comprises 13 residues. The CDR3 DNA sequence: TGTGCCTGGAGTAGTTACGGGAATCAGCCCCAGCATTTT. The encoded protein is CAWSSYGNQPQHF.

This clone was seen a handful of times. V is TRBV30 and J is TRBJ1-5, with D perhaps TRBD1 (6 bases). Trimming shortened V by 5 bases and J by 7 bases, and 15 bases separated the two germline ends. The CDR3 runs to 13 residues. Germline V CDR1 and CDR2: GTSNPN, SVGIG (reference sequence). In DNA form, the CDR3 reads TGTGCCTGGGGGATTGGGGGGCACCAGCCCCAGCATTTT. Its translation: CAWGIGGHQPQHF.

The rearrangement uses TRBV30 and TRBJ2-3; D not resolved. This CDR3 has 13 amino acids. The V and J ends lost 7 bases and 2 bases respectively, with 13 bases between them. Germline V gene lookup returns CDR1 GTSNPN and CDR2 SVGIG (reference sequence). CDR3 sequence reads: CASTVRDTDTQYF. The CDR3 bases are TGTGCCTCCACCGTCCGAGACACAGATACGCAGTATTTT.

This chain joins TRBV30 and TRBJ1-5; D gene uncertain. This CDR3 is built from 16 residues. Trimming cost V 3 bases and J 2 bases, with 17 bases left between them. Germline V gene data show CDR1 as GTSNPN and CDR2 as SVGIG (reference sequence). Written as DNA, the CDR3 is TGTGCCTGGAGCGTCGACCCCCCGAGGGGCAATCAGCCCCAGCATTTT. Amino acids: CAWSVDPPRGNQPQHF. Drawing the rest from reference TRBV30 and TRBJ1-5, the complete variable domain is SQTIHQWPATLVQPVGSPLSLECTVEGTSNPNLYWYRQAAGRGLQLLFYSVGIGQISSEVPQNLSASRPQDRQFILSSKKLLLSDSGFYLCAWSVDPPRGNQPQHFGDGTRLSIL.